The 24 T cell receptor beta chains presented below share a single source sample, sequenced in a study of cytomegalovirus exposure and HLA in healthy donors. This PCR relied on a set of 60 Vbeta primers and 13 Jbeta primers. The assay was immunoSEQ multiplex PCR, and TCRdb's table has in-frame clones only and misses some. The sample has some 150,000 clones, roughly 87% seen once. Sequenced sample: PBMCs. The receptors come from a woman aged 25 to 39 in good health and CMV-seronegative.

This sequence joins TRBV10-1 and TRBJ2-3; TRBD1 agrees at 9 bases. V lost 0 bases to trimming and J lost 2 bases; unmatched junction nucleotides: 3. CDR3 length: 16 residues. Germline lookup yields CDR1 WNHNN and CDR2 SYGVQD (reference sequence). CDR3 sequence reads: CASSESRTGATDTQYF. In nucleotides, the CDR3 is TGCGCCAGCAGTGAGTCTAGGACAGGGGCCACAGATACGCAGTATTTT.

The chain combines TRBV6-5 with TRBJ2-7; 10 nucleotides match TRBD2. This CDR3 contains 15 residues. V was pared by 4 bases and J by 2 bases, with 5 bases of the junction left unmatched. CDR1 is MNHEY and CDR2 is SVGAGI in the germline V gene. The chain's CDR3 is CASSFVAGGPYEQYF. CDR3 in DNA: TGTGCCAGCAGTTTTGTAGCGGGGGGTCCCTACGAGCAGTACTTC.

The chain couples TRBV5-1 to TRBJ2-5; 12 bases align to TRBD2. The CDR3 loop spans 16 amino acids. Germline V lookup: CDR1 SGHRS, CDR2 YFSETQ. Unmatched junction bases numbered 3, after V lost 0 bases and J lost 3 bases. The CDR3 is CASSLGGLAGEETQYF. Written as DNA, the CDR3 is TGCGCCAGCAGCTTGGGGGGACTAGCGGGTGAAGAGACCCAGTACTTC.

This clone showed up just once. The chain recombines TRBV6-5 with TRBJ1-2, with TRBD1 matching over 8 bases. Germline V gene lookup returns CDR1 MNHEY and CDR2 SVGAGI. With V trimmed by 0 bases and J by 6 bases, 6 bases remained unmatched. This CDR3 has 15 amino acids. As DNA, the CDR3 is TGTGCCAGCAGTTACTCGATTCAGGGGGCAAATGGCTACACCTTC. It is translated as CASSYSIQGANGYTF.

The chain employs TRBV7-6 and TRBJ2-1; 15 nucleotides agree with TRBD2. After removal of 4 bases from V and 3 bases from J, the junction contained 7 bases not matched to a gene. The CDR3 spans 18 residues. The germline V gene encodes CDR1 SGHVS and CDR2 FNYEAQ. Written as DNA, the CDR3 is TGTGCCAGCAGCTCGAGACGGACTAGCGGGAGGGGCTACAATGAGCAGTTCTTC. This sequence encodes CASSSRRTSGRGYNEQFF.

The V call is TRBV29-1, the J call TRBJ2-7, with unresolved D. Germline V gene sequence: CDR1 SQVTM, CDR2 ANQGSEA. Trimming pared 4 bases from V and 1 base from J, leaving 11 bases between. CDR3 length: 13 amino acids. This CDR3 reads CSVGSGWSYEQYF. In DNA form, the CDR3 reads TGCAGCGTTGGGAGTGGATGGTCCTACGAGCAGTACTTC.

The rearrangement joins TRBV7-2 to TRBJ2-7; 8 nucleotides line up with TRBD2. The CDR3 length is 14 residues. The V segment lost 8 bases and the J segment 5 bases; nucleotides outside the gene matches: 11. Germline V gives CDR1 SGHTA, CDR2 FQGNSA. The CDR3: CASQREIRENEQYF. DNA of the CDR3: TGTGCCAGCCAGCGGGAGATTAGGGAGAACGAGCAGTACTTC.

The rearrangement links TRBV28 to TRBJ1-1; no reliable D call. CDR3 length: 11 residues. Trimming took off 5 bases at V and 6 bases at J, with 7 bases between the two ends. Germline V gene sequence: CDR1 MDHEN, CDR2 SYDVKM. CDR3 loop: CASSAWPEAFF. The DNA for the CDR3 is TGTGCCAGCAGTGCCTGGCCTGAAGCTTTCTTT.

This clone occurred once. The CDR3 protein is CASSLTRLKTEAYEQYF. The CDR3 DNA reads as TGTGCCAGCAGCTTAACTCGTTTAAAGACGGAGGCCTACGAGCAGTACTTC. The rearrangement uses TRBV7-7 and TRBJ2-7; the D gene is possibly TRBD2 (5 bases). CDR1 SSHAT and CDR2 FNYEAQ come from the germline V gene (reference sequence). The CDR3 runs 17 residues. Between the trimmed V and J ends, which lost 2 bases and 2 bases, there was a span of 19 bases. The entire variable domain, with the rest obtained from reference TRBV7-7 and TRBJ2-7, is as follows: GAGVSQSPRYKVTKRGQDVTLRCDPISSHATLYWYQQALGQGPEFLTYFNYEAQPDKSGLPSDRFSAERPEGSISTLTIQRTEQRDSAMYRCASSLTRLKTEAYEQYFGPGTRLTVT.

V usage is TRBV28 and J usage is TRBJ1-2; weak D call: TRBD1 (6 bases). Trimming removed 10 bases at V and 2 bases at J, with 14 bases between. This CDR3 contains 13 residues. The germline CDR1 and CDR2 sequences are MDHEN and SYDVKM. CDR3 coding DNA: TGTGCCACTTGGGGGCCCCAGAACTATGGCTACACCTTC. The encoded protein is CATWGPQNYGYTF.

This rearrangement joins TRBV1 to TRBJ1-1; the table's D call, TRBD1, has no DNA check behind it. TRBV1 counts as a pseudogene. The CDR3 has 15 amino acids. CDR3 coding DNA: TGCACCAGCAGCCACATCCGGGACACTTTAAGGCTGGCTTTCTTT. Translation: CTSSHIRDTLRLAFF.

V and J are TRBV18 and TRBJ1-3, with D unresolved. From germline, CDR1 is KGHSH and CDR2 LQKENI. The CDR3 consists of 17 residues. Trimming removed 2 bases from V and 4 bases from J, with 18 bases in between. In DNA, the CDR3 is TGTGCCAGCTCACCAACGAATACCGCCCGCACAGGAAACACCATATATTTT. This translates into CASSPTNTARTGNTIYF.

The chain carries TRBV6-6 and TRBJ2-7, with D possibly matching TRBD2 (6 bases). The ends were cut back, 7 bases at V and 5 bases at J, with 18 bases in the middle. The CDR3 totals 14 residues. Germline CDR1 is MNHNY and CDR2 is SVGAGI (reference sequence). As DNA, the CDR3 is TGTGCCAGCACGGACGGGAGTATTTTCCACGAGCAGTACTTC. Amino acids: CASTDGSIFHEQYF.

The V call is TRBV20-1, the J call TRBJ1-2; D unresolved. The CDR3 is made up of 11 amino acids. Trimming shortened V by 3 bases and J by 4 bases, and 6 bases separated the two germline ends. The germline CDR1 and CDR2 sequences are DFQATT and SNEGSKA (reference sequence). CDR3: CSARAGYGYTF. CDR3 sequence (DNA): TGCAGTGCTAGGGCAGGCTATGGCTACACCTTC.

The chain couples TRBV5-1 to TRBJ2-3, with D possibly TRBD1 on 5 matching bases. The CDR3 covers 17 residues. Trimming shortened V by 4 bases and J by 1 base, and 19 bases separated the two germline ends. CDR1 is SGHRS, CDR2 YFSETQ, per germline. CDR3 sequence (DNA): TGCGCCAGCAGCCCCACAGGACGCCCCAGGGGCACAGATACGCAGTATTTT. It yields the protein CASSPTGRPRGTDTQYF.

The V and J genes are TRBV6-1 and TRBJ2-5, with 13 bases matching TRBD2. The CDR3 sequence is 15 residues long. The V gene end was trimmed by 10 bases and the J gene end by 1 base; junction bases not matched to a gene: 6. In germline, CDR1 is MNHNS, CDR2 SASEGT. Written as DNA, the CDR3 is TGTGCCACCGGTCGACTAGCGGGGGGCCAAGAGACCCAGTACTTC. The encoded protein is CATGRLAGGQETQYF.

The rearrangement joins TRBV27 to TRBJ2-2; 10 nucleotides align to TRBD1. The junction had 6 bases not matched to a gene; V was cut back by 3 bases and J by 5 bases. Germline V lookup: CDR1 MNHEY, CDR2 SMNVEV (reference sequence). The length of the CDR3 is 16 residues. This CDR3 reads CASSFLGTGATGELFF. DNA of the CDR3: TGTGCCAGCAGTTTCCTCGGGACAGGGGCGACCGGGGAGCTGTTTTTT.

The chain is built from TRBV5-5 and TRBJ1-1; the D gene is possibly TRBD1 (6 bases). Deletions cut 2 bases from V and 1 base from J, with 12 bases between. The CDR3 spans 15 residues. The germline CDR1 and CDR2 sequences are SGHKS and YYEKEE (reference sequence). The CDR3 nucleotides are TGTGCCAGCAGCTTAATTACAGGGCCGAACACTGAAGCTTTCTTT. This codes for CASSLITGPNTEAFF.

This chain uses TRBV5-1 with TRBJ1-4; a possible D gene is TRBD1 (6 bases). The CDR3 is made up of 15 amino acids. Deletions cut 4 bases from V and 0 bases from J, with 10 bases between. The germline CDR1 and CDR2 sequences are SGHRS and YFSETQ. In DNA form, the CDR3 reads TGCGCCAGCAGCGCACAGGGTTCAACTAATGAAAAACTGTTTTTT. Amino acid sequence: CASSAQGSTNEKLFF.

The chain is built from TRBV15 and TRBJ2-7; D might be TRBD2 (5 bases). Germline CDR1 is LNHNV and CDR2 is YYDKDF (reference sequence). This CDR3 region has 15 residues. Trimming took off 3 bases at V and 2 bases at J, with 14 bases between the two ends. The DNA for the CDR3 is TGTGCCACCAGCAGGACCCCCGGGGAGACCTACGAGCAGTACTTC. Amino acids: CATSRTPGETYEQYF.

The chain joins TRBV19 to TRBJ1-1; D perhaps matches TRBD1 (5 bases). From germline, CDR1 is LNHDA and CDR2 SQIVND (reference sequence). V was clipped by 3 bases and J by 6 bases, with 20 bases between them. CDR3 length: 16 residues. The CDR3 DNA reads TGTGCCAGTAGTATCTGGACGGGCGGGGGGGGAGCTGAAGCTTTCTTT. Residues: CASSIWTGGGGAEAFF.

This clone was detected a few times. In nucleotides, the CDR3 is TGTGCCAGCACCACCGGCCCGTATGAGGGCCAGTACTTC. Encoded protein: CASTTGPYEGQYF. This rearrangement joins TRBV6-5 to TRBJ2-5, with a possible D match to TRBD2 (5 bases). V was shortened by 7 bases and J by 10 bases, with 19 bases between the two germline ends. This CDR3 region has 13 residues. The germline gives CDR1 MNHEY, CDR2 SVGAGI.

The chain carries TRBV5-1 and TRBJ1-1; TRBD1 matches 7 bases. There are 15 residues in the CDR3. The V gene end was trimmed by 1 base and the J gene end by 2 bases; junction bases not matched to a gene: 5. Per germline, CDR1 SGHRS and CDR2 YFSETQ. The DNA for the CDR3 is TGCGCCAGCAGCTTGTTGGGGACAGCTAACACTGAAGCTTTCTTT. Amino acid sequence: CASSLLGTANTEAFF.

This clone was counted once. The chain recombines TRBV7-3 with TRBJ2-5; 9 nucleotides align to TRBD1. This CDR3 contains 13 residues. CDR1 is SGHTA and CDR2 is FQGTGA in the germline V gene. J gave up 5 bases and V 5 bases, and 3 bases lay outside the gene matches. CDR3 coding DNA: TGTGCCAGCAGCGCGGGACAGGGTGAGACCCAGTACTTC. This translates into CASSAGQGETQYF.